These 3 T cell receptor delta chains were all obtained from the same sample, sequenced in a study of gamma-delta T cells after stem cell transplantation. TCRdb re-analyzed the RT-PCR reads via CATT. Among 1,500 to 2,000 delta-chain clones, roughly 1.7% were seen once, and the ten largest hold approximately 70%. The sequenced sample was gamma-delta T cells. These receptors all stem from a human donor. It is not recorded whose cells these are; they may come from a transplant donor.

This clone was seen a few times. A far more abundant clone sits one base away, making this likely a read error. The chain is built from TRDV2 and TRDJ1, with D perhaps TRDD3 (5 bases). Per the germline V gene, CDR1 is GEAIGNYY and CDR2 is EKD. The V end lost 3 bases, the J end lost 1 base, and 11 bases lay between the germline ends. The CDR3 sequence is 14 residues long. The CDR3 nucleotides read TGTGCCTGTGACCCCAGGGGGCTCACCGATAAACTCATCTTT. Amino acids: CACDPRGLTDKLIF.

With respect to this clone: The TCRdb protein comes from a much larger clone and disagrees with this DNA's translation at residue 14, likely due to a read error; the protein given here is derived from the DNA. The CDR3 DNA sequence: TGTGCCTGTGACACCCTACCTACTGGGGGTAATTACACCGAAAAACTCATCTTT. Protein: CACDTLPTGGNYTEKLIF. J is TRDJ1 and V is TRDV2; 8 positions agree with TRDD3. The CDR3 is 18 amino acids. Looked up from germline, CDR1 is GEAIGNYY and CDR2 is EKD.

Regarding this clone: This probably arose from a read error, given a far larger clone one base away. Additional DNA sequences in this sample encode the identical CDR3. V usage is TRDV2 and J usage is TRDJ1, with TRDD3 as a possible D gene (5 bases). V dropped 7 bases and J dropped 6 bases, with 29 bases sitting between them. The CDR3 contains 17 residues. Germline assignment: CDR1 GEAIGNYY and CDR2 EKD. The CDR3, as DNA: TGTGCCTGCGACGCCGCCGGCCCGGTGGGGACAAGGAATAAACTCATCTTT. Translated: CACDAAGPVGTRNKLIF.